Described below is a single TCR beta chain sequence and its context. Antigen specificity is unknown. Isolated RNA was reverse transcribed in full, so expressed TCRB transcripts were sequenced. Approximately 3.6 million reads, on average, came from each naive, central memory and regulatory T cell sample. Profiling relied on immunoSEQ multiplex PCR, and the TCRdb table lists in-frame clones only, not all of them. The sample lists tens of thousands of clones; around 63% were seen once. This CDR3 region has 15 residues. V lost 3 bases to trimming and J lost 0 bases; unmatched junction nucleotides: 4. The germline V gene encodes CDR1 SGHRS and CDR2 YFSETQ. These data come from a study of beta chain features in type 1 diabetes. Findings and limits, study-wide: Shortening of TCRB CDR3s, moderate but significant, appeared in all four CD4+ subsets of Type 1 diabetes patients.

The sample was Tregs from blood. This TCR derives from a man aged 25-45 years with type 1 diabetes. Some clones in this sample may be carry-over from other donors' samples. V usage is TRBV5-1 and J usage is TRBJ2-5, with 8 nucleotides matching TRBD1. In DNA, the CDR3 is TGCGCCAGCAGCTACGGACAGGGCCACCAAGAGACCCAGTACTTC. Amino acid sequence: CASSYGQGHQETQYF.